A single sample is the source of the 12 T cell receptor beta chains below, sequenced in a study of blood T cell repertoires in COVID-19. Profiling relied on immunoSEQ multiplex PCR, and the TCRdb table lists in-frame clones only, not all of them. The data contain hundreds of thousands of clones, about nine tenths of them singletons. Sequencing used PBMCs or T cells enriched from blood (not recorded which). The receptors were gathered from a man in his forties who had recovered from COVID-19.

The V call is TRBV11-3, the J call TRBJ2-5; 8 bases are shared with TRBD2. Trimming removed 1 base from V and 1 base from J; junction bases left unmatched: 8. Germline CDR1 reads SGHNT; CDR2 reads YENEEA. The CDR3 contains 17 residues. CDR3 amino acids: CASSLGAGGAPQETQYF. DNA for the CDR3: TGTGCCAGCAGCTTAGGGGCGGGGGGCGCGCCCCAAGAGACCCAGTACTTC.

The chain joins TRBV6-5 to TRBJ2-5; TRBD2 agrees at 8 bases. The germline gives CDR1 MNHEY, CDR2 SVGAGI. CDR3 size: 11 residues. With V trimmed by 5 bases and J by 8 bases, 1 base remained unmatched. The CDR3 bases are TGTGCCAGCAGTAGCGGGAGCACCCAGTACTTC. Translated: CASSSGSTQYF.

The J gene is TRBJ2-7, the V gene TRBV29-1; TRBD1 matches 7 bases. The ends lost 7 bases at V and 4 bases at J; junction bases unmatched: 4. The V gene's germline CDR1 is SQVTM and CDR2 ANQGSEA. CDR3 length: 11 residues. CDR3 sequence: CSAGRGYEQYF. The CDR3, as DNA: TGCAGCGCCGGCAGGGGGTACGAGCAGTACTTC.

In this sample, this clone turned up a few times. Here the CDR3 DNA reads TGTGCCAGCACAGTTGCAACTAATGAAAAACTGTTTTTT. Amino acids: CASTVATNEKLFF. V is TRBV2 and J is TRBJ1-4; D not certain. CDR1 is SNHLY and CDR2 is FYNNEI in the germline V gene. This CDR3 contains 13 residues. The V end lost 7 bases, the J end lost 0 bases, and 6 bases lay between the germline ends.

The chain couples TRBV4-2 to TRBJ1-4; the D gene is possibly TRBD1 (5 bases). V was trimmed by 0 bases and J by 10 bases, leaving 12 bases between them. The CDR3 sequence is 14 residues long. Per the germline V gene, CDR1 is LGHNA and CDR2 is YNFKEQ. DNA of the CDR3: TGTGCCAGCAGCCAAGAGGGCAGGGTGGGAAAACTGTTTTTT. Encoded protein: CASSQEGRVGKLFF.

The rearrangement links TRBV30 to TRBJ1-3; D is uncertain. The CDR3 covers 15 residues. Germline CDR1 GTSNPN, CDR2 SVGIG (reference sequence). The V and J ends lost 1 base and 0 bases respectively, with 10 bases between them. The CDR3, as DNA: TGTGCCTGGAGTGCCCTCATCGGCTCTGGAAACACCATATATTTT. Translation gives CAWSALIGSGNTIYF.

The rearrangement uses TRBV27 and TRBJ2-3; 7 nucleotides align to TRBD1. The V segment lost 5 bases and the J segment 4 bases; nucleotides outside the gene matches: 3. The germline gives CDR1 MNHEY, CDR2 SMNVEV (reference sequence). This CDR3 contains 13 residues. The CDR3 DNA sequence: TGTGCCAGCAGTCCAGGGGGACCAGATACGCAGTATTTT. Amino acids: CASSPGGPDTQYF.

This clone showed up just a few times. V usage is TRBV5-1 and J usage is TRBJ1-2; no firm D call. Trimming stripped 6 bases from V and 1 base from J, with 13 bases between. This CDR3 is built from 14 residues. Germline CDR1 and CDR2: SGHRS and YFSETQ. DNA of the CDR3: TGCGCCAGCAACGGCGACGGGTTTAACTATGGCTACACCTTC. This translates into CASNGDGFNYGYTF.

CDR3 sequence: CASTRGGGAGNQPQHF. CDR3 bases: TGTGCCAGCACCCGTGGAGGGGGCGCGGGCAATCAGCCCCAGCATTTT. V usage is TRBV11-3 and J usage is TRBJ1-5; 7 bases are a match to TRBD1. The CDR3 is 16 amino acids. Per the germline V gene, CDR1 is SGHNT and CDR2 is YENEEA. J was trimmed by 2 bases and V by 7 bases; bases with no gene match: 11.

This chain uses TRBV5-1 with TRBJ1-3; TRBD1 matches at 8 bases. Losses at the gene ends were 1 base for V and 0 bases for J; bases not matched to a gene: 9. Germline V CDR1 and CDR2: SGHRS, YFSETQ. The CDR3 consists of 18 residues. CDR3 region: CASSLSDAGGVSGNTIYF. CDR3 nucleotides: TGCGCCAGCAGCTTGTCGGATGCAGGGGGCGTCTCTGGAAACACCATATATTTT.

On this clone itself: Additional DNA sequences in this sample encode the identical CDR3. The chain has TRBV5-1 and TRBJ1-1; D not resolved. V lost 0 bases and J 0 bases, leaving 6 bases between the germline ends. The CDR3 consists of 14 residues. Germline CDR1 is SGHRS and CDR2 is YFSETQ. The CDR3 loop is CASSLGQVNTEAFF. Written as DNA, the CDR3 is TGCGCCAGCAGCTTGGGGCAGGTGAACACTGAAGCTTTCTTT. Drawing the rest from reference TRBV5-1 and TRBJ1-1, the complete variable domain is KAGVTQTPRYLIKTRGQQVTLSCSPISGHRSVSWYQQTPGQGLQFLFEYFSETQRNKGNFPGRFSGRQFSNSRSEMNVSTLELGDSALYLCASSLGQVNTEAFFGQGTRLTVV.

This clone occurred a few times. The chain links TRBV11-2 to TRBJ1-2; D is possibly TRBD1 (5 bases). Germline values: CDR1 SGHAT, CDR2 FQNNGV. Between the trimmed V and J ends, which lost 0 bases and 10 bases, there was a span of 12 bases. This CDR3 has 13 amino acids. In DNA form, the CDR3 reads TGTGCCAGCAGCTTAGACAGGGAATTTGACTACACCTTC. Its protein product is CASSLDREFDYTF.